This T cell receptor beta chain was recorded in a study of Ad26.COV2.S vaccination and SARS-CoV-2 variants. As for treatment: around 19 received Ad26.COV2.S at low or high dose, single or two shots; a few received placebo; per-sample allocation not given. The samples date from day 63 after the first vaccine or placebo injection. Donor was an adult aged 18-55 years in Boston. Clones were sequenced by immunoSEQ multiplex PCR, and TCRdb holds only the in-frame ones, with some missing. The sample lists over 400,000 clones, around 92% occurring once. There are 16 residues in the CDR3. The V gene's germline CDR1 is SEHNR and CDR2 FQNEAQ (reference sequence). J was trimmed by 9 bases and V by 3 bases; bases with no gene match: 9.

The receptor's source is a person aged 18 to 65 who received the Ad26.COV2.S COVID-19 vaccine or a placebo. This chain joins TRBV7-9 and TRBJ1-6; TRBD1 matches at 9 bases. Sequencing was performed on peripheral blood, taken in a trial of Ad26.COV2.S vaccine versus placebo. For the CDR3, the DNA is TGTGCCAGCAGCTTCCCTCCCGGGACAGGGAGTTCACCCCTCCACTTT. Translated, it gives CASSFPPGTGSSPLHF.